A single sample is the source of the 26 T cell receptor beta chains below, sequenced in a study of Ad26.COV2.S vaccination and SARS-CoV-2 variants. Treatment noted: around 19 received Ad26.COV2.S at low or high dose, single or two shots; five or six received placebo; per-sample allocation not given. Material that was analyzed had been drawn on day 63 after the first vaccine or placebo injection. Generated by immunoSEQ multiplex PCR, the TCRdb table keeps only in-frame clones and is missing some. The data show approximately 300,000 clones, just under 85% seen once. This specimen consisted of peripheral blood, obtained in a trial of Ad26.COV2.S vaccine versus placebo. These receptors came from a person aged 18-60 years who received the Ad26.COV2.S COVID-19 vaccine or a placebo.

The chain links TRBV7-9 to TRBJ2-2; D is ambiguous. In germline, CDR1 is SEHNR, CDR2 FQNEAQ (reference sequence). This CDR3 spans 16 amino acids. The ends were cut back, 0 bases at V and 0 bases at J, with 8 bases in the middle. CDR3 amino acids: CASSLAGQANTGELFF. The DNA for the CDR3 is TGTGCCAGCAGCTTAGCCGGGCAGGCGAACACCGGGGAGCTGTTTTTT.

This clone has a handful of counts. The chain has TRBV11-2 and TRBJ1-3; 7 nucleotides match TRBD1. The ends lost 2 bases at V and 1 base at J; junction bases unmatched: 8. In germline, CDR1 is SGHAT, CDR2 FQNNGV. This CDR3 is built from 17 residues. CDR3 sequence: CASSLNANRGSGNTIYF. DNA for the CDR3: TGTGCCAGCAGCTTAAACGCTAACAGGGGTTCTGGAAACACCATATATTTT.

The table lists this clone with a count of one. Other DNA sequences within the sample encode an identical CDR3. The chain is built from TRBV5-4 and TRBJ2-7; the match to TRBD1 covers 7 bases. This CDR3 contains 14 residues. V lost 1 base to trimming and J lost 1 base; unmatched junction nucleotides: 2. Germline V gene lookup returns CDR1 SGHNT and CDR2 YYREEE (reference sequence). In DNA, the CDR3 is TGTGCCAGCAGCTTGAGGGACAGTTCCTACGAGCAGTACTTC. This gives the protein CASSLRDSSYEQYF.

V is TRBV28 and J is TRBJ1-2; TRBD1 is a possible D gene (5 bases). CDR3 length: 14 amino acids. V lost 5 bases and J 7 bases, leaving 17 bases between the germline ends. The germline V gene has CDR1 MDHEN and CDR2 SYDVKM. This chain's CDR3 is CASSPISGLRGYTF. DNA of the CDR3: TGTGCCAGCAGTCCGATCTCAGGGTTACGTGGCTACACCTTC.

V is TRBV24-1 and J is TRBJ2-6; D is undetermined. The germline CDR1 and CDR2 sequences are KGHDR and SFDVKD. The CDR3 has 19 residues. Trimming removed 2 bases at V and 1 base at J, with 17 bases between. In nucleotides, the CDR3 is TGTGCCACCAGTGATTCCTTTGATCGCGGCGGATCTGGGGCCAACGTCCTGACTTTC. Translated, it gives CATSDSFDRGGSGANVLTF.

The V and J genes are TRBV7-2 and TRBJ2-7; 9 nucleotides line up with TRBD2. V shed 5 bases, J shed 7 bases, and the junction held 12 bases outside the gene matches. This CDR3 spans 15 amino acids. The germline V gene has CDR1 SGHTA and CDR2 FQGNSA. The CDR3 spells CASSRSGGAGGEQYF. CDR3 nucleotides: TGTGCCAGCAGCCGTAGCGGGGGAGCCGGGGGGGAGCAGTACTTC.

The chain carries TRBV6-5 and TRBJ1-1; TRBD1 might be the D (6 bases). Per the germline V gene, CDR1 is MNHEY and CDR2 is SVGAGI. CDR3 size: 13 residues. Trimming took off 4 bases at V and 4 bases at J, with 10 bases between the two ends. The DNA of the CDR3 is TGTGCCAGCAGTTTGGGGGGCGCCACTGAAGCTTTCTTT. Protein: CASSLGGATEAFF.

The chain uses TRBV10-3 and TRBJ1-2, with a possible D match to TRBD1 (6 bases). This CDR3 contains 15 residues. V was shortened by 0 bases and J by 7 bases, with 15 bases between the two germline ends. CDR1 is ENHRY and CDR2 is SYGVKD in the germline V gene. This chain's CDR3 is CAISESVGGLSGYTF. The DNA of the CDR3 is TGTGCCATCAGTGAGTCGGTCGGGGGGCTGTCTGGCTACACCTTC.

The CDR3 is CASSLELHEKLFF. CDR3 DNA: TGTGCCAGCAGCTTAGAATTGCATGAAAAACTGTTTTTT. This rearrangement joins TRBV5-6 to TRBJ1-4; D not resolved. From germline, CDR1 is SGHDT and CDR2 YYEEEE. The CDR3 has 13 residues. V lost 2 bases and J lost 6, with 8 bases in between.

The chain carries TRBV28 and TRBJ1-1; 8 bases map to TRBD1. In germline, CDR1 is MDHEN, CDR2 SYDVKM. The CDR3 runs 16 residues. With V trimmed by 6 bases and J by 1 base, 10 bases remained unmatched. The CDR3 DNA is TGTGCCAGCAGCCTCCAGGGGGCTCTGGGGAACACTGAAGCTTTCTTT. It codes for CASSLQGALGNTEAFF.

This chain uses TRBV11-3 with TRBJ2-3; 7 nucleotides agree with TRBD1. The trim removed 5 bases at V and 0 bases at J, leaving 8 bases unmatched. The CDR3 covers 16 residues. From germline, CDR1 is SGHNT and CDR2 YENEEA. CDR3 coding DNA: TGTGCCAGCAGCCCCTGGACAGGATATAGCACAGATACGCAGTATTTT. Its translation: CASSPWTGYSTDTQYF. Using reference TRBV11-3 and TRBJ2-3 for the parts outside the CDR3, the full variable domain is EAGVVQSPRYKIIEKKQPVAFWCNPISGHNTLYWYLQNLGQGPELLIRYENEEAVDDSQLPKDRFSAERLKGVDSTLKIQPAELGDSAVYLCASSPWTGYSTDTQYFGPGTRLTVL.

The count of this clone is one. This sequence joins TRBV6-5 and TRBJ2-1; D possibly corresponds to TRBD2 (5 bases). CDR1 MNHEY and CDR2 SVGAGI come from the germline V gene. V was shortened by 2 bases and J by 0 bases, with 8 bases between the two germline ends. This CDR3 is built from 15 residues. The CDR3 DNA follows: TGTGCCAGCAGTTACGGGGAGAGCTCCTACAATGAGCAGTTCTTC. Its translation is CASSYGESSYNEQFF.

The V and J genes are TRBV24-1 and TRBJ2-5; weak D call: TRBD2 (5 bases). Germline loops: CDR1 KGHDR, CDR2 SFDVKD. The V and J ends lost 8 bases and 7 bases respectively, with 16 bases between them. The CDR3 spans 13 residues. The CDR3 sequence: CATTEIAGGTQYF. CDR3 sequence (DNA): TGTGCCACCACTGAGATCGCGGGCGGGACCCAGTACTTC.

The chain uses TRBV29-1 and TRBJ1-2; D unclear. Germline V gene data show CDR1 as SQVTM and CDR2 as ANQGSEA. V was trimmed by 3 bases and J by 4 bases, leaving 9 bases between them. The CDR3 spans 12 residues. CDR3 region: CSVDKESYGYTF. DNA of the CDR3: TGCAGCGTTGACAAGGAATCCTATGGCTACACCTTC.

This chain uses TRBV5-4 with TRBJ2-3; TRBD1 or TRBD2 may be the D gene (7 bases each). V dropped 1 base and J dropped 1 base, with 13 bases sitting between them. Looked up from germline, CDR1 is SGHNT and CDR2 is YYREEE (reference sequence). This CDR3 is 16 amino acids long. The CDR3 DNA reads as TGTGCCAGCAGCTTGTCAGGGGGGGCCGGCACAGATACGCAGTATTTT. Translated: CASSLSGGAGTDTQYF.

V gene TRBV3-1 (or the pseudogene TRBV3-2) combines with J gene TRBJ2-2; no clear D. This CDR3 spans 11 amino acids. Between the trimmed V and J ends, which lost 7 bases and 5 bases, there was a span of 5 bases. Germline V gene lookup returns CDR1 LGHDT and CDR2 YNNKEL (reference sequence). Here the CDR3 DNA reads TGTGCCAGCACCTCTACCGGGGAGCTGTTTTTT. The encoded protein is CASTSTGELFF.

The J gene is TRBJ1-1, the V gene TRBV6-5, with D perhaps matching TRBD1 (5 bases). This CDR3 is 13 amino acids long. Germline CDR1 MNHEY, CDR2 SVGAGI. The V end lost 8 bases, the J end lost 1 base, and 11 bases lay between the germline ends. In DNA, the CDR3 is TGTGCCAGCGGGGCTCAAGGGAACACTGAAGCTTTCTTT. It specifies CASGAQGNTEAFF.

This chain uses TRBV9 with TRBJ2-5; TRBD1 matches at 7 bases. The germline CDR1 and CDR2 sequences are SGDLS and YYNGEE. The J segment lost 7 bases and the V segment lost 0 bases, leaving 3 bases of the junction unmatched. This CDR3 is built from 13 residues. The CDR3 DNA follows: TGTGCCAGCAGCGTAGGACAGGGCTCGACCCAGTACTTC. It yields the protein CASSVGQGSTQYF.

The chain recombines TRBV7-8 with TRBJ2-1; a possible D gene is TRBD2 (6 bases). CDR1 and CDR2 (germline): SGHVS, FQNEAQ. V shed 3 bases and J shed 5 bases, with 17 bases lying between them. The CDR3 spans 16 residues. The CDR3 protein is CASSFLRWGVNNEQFF. The DNA for the CDR3 is TGTGCCAGCAGCTTTCTCAGGTGGGGGGTAAACAATGAGCAGTTCTTC.

The sample holds one count of this clone. The rearrangement uses TRBV6-2 or TRBV6-3 and TRBJ1-5, with TRBD1 as a possible D gene (6 bases). The germline gives CDR1 MNHEY, CDR2 SVGEGT. The CDR3 sequence is 17 residues long. Trimming took off 0 bases at V and 5 bases at J, with 17 bases between the two ends. The CDR3 region is CASSYSSQGYGDQPQHF. For the CDR3, the DNA is TGTGCCAGCAGTTACTCGAGTCAGGGGTATGGTGATCAGCCCCAGCATTTT.

The chain is built from TRBV11-2 and TRBJ1-2; no reliable D call. Germline CDR1 is SGHAT and CDR2 is FQNNGV. The CDR3 has 14 amino acids. With 5 bases removed from V and 0 bases from J, the gap between germline ends came to 10 bases. The CDR3 nucleotides are TGTGCCAGCAGCCGCTACGATGCTAACTATGGCTACACCTTC. It translates to CASSRYDANYGYTF.

The chain uses TRBV9 and TRBJ1-2, with D perhaps TRBD1 (5 bases). Germline CDR1 SGDLS, CDR2 YYNGEE. This CDR3 has 17 residues. V lost 0 bases to trimming and J lost 4 bases, with 19 bases between them. The CDR3 nucleotides read TGTGCCAGCAGCGTAGATCGGGGGAGCCTGAATATCTATGGCTACACCTTC. This translates into CASSVDRGSLNIYGYTF.

CDR3 coding DNA: TGTGCCAGCTCAGCTGGACAGGGGTACGAGCAGTACTTC. Encoded protein: CASSAGQGYEQYF. The chain carries TRBV18 and TRBJ2-7; 9 positions match TRBD1. V lost 5 bases to trimming and J lost 4 bases; unmatched junction nucleotides: 3. CDR1 and CDR2 (germline): KGHSH, LQKENI. The CDR3 extends over 13 amino acids.

The J gene is TRBJ1-2, the V gene TRBV3-1 (or the pseudogene TRBV3-2), with D hard to call. The CDR3 loop spans 16 amino acids. The germline V gene has CDR1 LGHDT and CDR2 YNNKEL (reference sequence). V was clipped by 0 bases and J by 4 bases, with 15 bases between them. The CDR3 here is CASSQDGGNRGYGYTF. CDR3 coding DNA: TGTGCCAGCAGCCAAGATGGAGGAAACCGAGGCTATGGCTACACCTTC.

The V and J genes are TRBV7-6 and TRBJ1-3; 8 positions match TRBD1. V lost 5 bases and J lost 4; bases outside the gene matches: 4. This CDR3 has 14 residues. Per germline, CDR1 SGHVS and CDR2 FNYEAQ. CDR3 region: CASSPGQAGNTIYF. The CDR3 region has the DNA TGTGCCAGCAGCCCGGGACAGGCCGGAAACACCATATATTTT.

This rearrangement joins TRBV3-1 (or the pseudogene TRBV3-2) to TRBJ2-7, with 9 bases that match TRBD2. The V and J ends lost 0 bases and 9 bases, in that order; junction bases with no gene match: 12. There are 16 residues in the CDR3. The germline CDR1 and CDR2 sequences are LGHDT and YNNKEL (reference sequence). For the CDR3, the DNA is TGTGCCAGCAGCCAAGATAGAGCGGGGGGTTCCCATAGGCAGTACTTC. This gives the protein CASSQDRAGGSHRQYF.